This T cell receptor (beta chain) was documented in a study of blood T cells in healthy people across ages. Study-wide findings and caveats: A strong correlation was found between TCR beta diversity and the percentage of naive T cells.

The authors ran a second PCR of about 6 to 11 cycles using a sample-barcoded 5' primer and a J-beta primer mix. TCRdb called the 5' RACE reads again in MiXCR, with one record for every CDR3 protein. This table holds some 750,000 distinct CDR3 sequences, about a fifth found once. This clonotype was seen just once. Antigen: not known. Every donor contributed 8 to 10 milliliters of peripheral blood by blood draw. Per sample, extraction of total RNA gave at least 5 micrograms in every case. The TCR comes from an older man in good health. The sample taken for sequencing was blood.

The CDR3 reads CSVEGLGAEQYF. The CDR3 DNA sequence: TGCAGCGTTGAAGGTTTAGGGGCCGAGCAGTACTTC. The chain combines TRBV29-1 with TRBJ2-7; maybe TRBD1 (5 bases). The CDR3 loop spans 12 amino acids. Germline V CDR1 and CDR2: SQVTM, ANQGSEA. Trimming cost V 1 base and J 6 bases, with 10 bases left between them.